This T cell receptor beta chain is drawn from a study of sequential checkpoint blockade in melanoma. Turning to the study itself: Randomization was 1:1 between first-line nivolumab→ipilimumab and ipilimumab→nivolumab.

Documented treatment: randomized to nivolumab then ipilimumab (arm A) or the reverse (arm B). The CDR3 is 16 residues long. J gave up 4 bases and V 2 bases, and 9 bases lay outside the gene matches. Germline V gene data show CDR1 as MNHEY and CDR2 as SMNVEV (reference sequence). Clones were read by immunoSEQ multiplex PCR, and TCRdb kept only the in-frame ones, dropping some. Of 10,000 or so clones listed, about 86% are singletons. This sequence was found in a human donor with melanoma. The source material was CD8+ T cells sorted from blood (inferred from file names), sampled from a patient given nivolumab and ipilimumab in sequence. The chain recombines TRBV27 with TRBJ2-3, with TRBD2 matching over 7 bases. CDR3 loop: CASSLLRAAGADTQYF. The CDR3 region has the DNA TGTGCCAGCAGTTTACTTAGGGCCGCGGGGGCAGATACGCAGTATTTT.